This is a list of T cell receptor beta chains from one sample in a study of regulatory T cells in long-lasting Graves disease. TCRdb called the multiplex PCR reads again in MiXCR, with one record for every CDR3 protein. The sample lists hundreds of thousands of distinct CDR3 sequences; roughly a fifth were seen once. This specimen consisted of peripheral blood mononuclear cells (PBMCs), obtained when the disease was refractory, from a patient treated with antithyroid drugs. All receptors derive from a female donor with Graves disease. CDR3s include the opening cysteine and the closing phenylalanine or tryptophan. D genes are given only for firm matches. Expanded clones are given a class, and other clones once, few, many or no size at all.

D | J | length | size | V | DNA | CDR3
NA | TRBJ2-5 | 13 | many | TRBV7-9 | TGTGCCAGCAGCTTAAACAGAGCAGAGACCCAGTACTTC | CASSLNRAETQYF
TRBD1 | TRBJ2-5 | 15 | NA | TRBV5-5 | TGTGCCAGCAGCGTAGCCACAGGGGGCGTAGAGACCCAGTACTTC | CASSVATGGVETQYF
NA | TRBJ2-2 | 15 | many | TRBV15 | TGTGCCACCAGCCGCGGACCCAGGAAGGGCGGGGAGCTGTTTTTT | CATSRGPRKGGELFF
NA | TRBJ2-5 | 14 | few | TRBV4-1 | TGCGCCAGCAGCCAAAACGGAGGGGTAGAGACCCAGTACTTC | CASSQNGGVETQYF
TRBD1 | TRBJ2-7 | 15 | many | TRBV12-3/TRBV12-4 | TGTGCCAGCAGCCGGGGACAGGGGGTTCTTTACGAGCAGTACTTC | CASSRGQGVLYEQYF
NA | TRBJ1-2 | 12 | many | TRBV3-1 | TGTGCCAGCAGCCAAGGCACCTATGGCTACACCTTC | CASSQGTYGYTF
NA | TRBJ2-5 | 14 | NA | TRBV14 | TGTGCCGGCAGCCAAGATCGACTAACGGAGACCCAGTACTTC | CAGSQDRLTETQYF
TRBD1 | TRBJ1-5 | 17 | NA | TRBV28 | TGTGCCAGCAGTTCCCAAACAGGGGGTATGAGCAATCAGCCCCAGCATTTT | CASSSQTGGMSNQPQHF
TRBD1 | TRBJ2-1 | 15 | NA | TRBV29-1 | TGCAGCGTTGAAGATCTTGGCAGGGGGCGTAATGAGCAGTTCTTC | CSVEDLGRGRNEQFF
TRBD1 | TRBJ2-7 | 13 | NA | TRBV19 | TGTGCCAGTAGTAGACAGGGGTTCCACGAGCAGTACTTC | CASSRQGFHEQYF
NA | TRBJ1-1 | 13 | NA | TRBV29-1 | TGCAGCGTTGAAGGTTCAGTGAACACTGAAGCTTTCTTT | CSVEGSVNTEAFF
NA | TRBJ2-1 | 15 | NA | TRBV20-1 | TGCAGTGCTAGAGAAGGGCTAGCCGGAGTGAATGAGCAGTTCTTC | CSAREGLAGVNEQFF
NA | TRBJ2-7 | 15 | few | TRBV7-2 | TGTGCCAGCAGCTTAGTTGGTAGCGGTAACTACGAGCAGTACTTC | CASSLVGSGNYEQYF
TRBD2 | TRBJ2-2 | 16 | few | TRBV14 | TGTGCCAGCAGCCAGCAAAGGACTAGTTATTCCGGGGAGCTGTTTTTT | CASSQQRTSYSGELFF
NA | TRBJ2-5 | 14 | NA | TRBV28 | TGTGCCAGCAGACGTCCCGGGGATATAGTAACCCAGTACTTC | CASRRPGDIVTQYF
NA | TRBJ1-1 | 14 | NA | TRBV27 | TGTGCCAGCAGTTTAGCCCCAGGGAGGACTGAAGCTTTCTTT | CASSLAPGRTEAFF
NA | TRBJ2-2 | 17 | few | TRBV7-9 | TGTGCCAGCAGCATACCTCTGGAGGGAGTTTCGACCGGGGAGCTGTTTTTT | CASSIPLEGVSTGELFF
NA | TRBJ1-2 | 13 | few | TRBV18 | TGTGCCAGCTCGCGAACCAGGGATGCGGGCTACACCTTC | CASSRTRDAGYTF
TRBD1 | TRBJ2-5 | 15 | once | TRBV2 | TGTGCCAGCAGGCCGGCAGGGGGCTTCCAAGAGAACCAGTACTTC | CASRPAGGFQENQYF
TRBD2 | TRBJ2-3 | 18 | NA | TRBV15 | TGTGCCACCAGCAGAGATGCCCTAGCGGGAGCCGGGGAGGATACGCAGTATTTT | CATSRDALAGAGEDTQYF
NA | TRBJ2-3 | 16 | few | TRBV28 | TGTGCCAGCAGTTTGGGGTCAGGGATTGTTACAGATACGCAGTATTTT | CASSLGSGIVTDTQYF
TRBD2 | TRBJ2-5 | 11 | many | TRBV2 | TGTGCCAGCCGAGGGCTCGGGGGGAAGTACTTC | CASRGLGGKYF
TRBD1 | TRBJ2-5 | 14 | few | TRBV19 | TGTGCCAGTAGCCGCCGGGACAGGGCGGAGACCCAGTACTTC | CASSRRDRAETQYF
TRBD1 | TRBJ2-4 | 15 | few | TRBV7-2 | TGTGCCAGCAGCCCGGACAGGGGAGCCAAAAACATTCAGTACTTC | CASSPDRGAKNIQYF
NA | TRBJ2-7 | 11 | few | TRBV30 | TGTGCCTGGGTCCACGCCGGCGGGAAGTACTTC | CAWVHAGGKYF
TRBD1 | TRBJ1-4 | 15 | many | TRBV28 | TGTGCCAGCAGTTTGACAGGGGGACGGGAGGAAAAACTGTTTTTT | CASSLTGGREEKLFF
NA | TRBJ1-5 | 18 | many | TRBV12-3/TRBV12-4 | TGTGCCAGCAGTTTAGCCCAGGTCGGGACTGCGGGAAGTCAGCCCCAGCATTTT | CASSLAQVGTAGSQPQHF
NA | TRBJ2-4 | 14 | NA | TRBV20-1 | TGCAGTGCTGGACAGACCTTCGACGTTTCCATTCAGTACTTC | CSAGQTFDVSIQYF
NA | TRBJ2-2 | 15 | few | TRBV11-2 | TGTGCCAGCAGCTTAGTGTTTGGGAACACCGGGGAGCTGTTTTTT | CASSLVFGNTGELFF
TRBD1 | TRBJ2-1 | 16 | NA | TRBV28 | TGTGCCAGCAGTTTAGCCGGGACAGGCCAATACAATGAGCAGTTCTTC | CASSLAGTGQYNEQFF
TRBD2 | TRBJ2-7 | 15 | NA | TRBV7-2 | TGTGCCAGCAGCTTAGTGGGAGGGTACCCCTACGAGCAGTACTTC | CASSLVGGYPYEQYF
NA | TRBJ1-6 | 16 | many | TRBV11-2 | TGTGCCAGCAGCTTAGATCAGCACGGTCGTAATTCACCCCTCCACTTT | CASSLDQHGRNSPLHF
NA | TRBJ2-2 | 15 | NA | TRBV5-4 | TGTGCCAGCAGCTTGCGTAGCGGAGACACCGGGGAGCTGTTTTTT | CASSLRSGDTGELFF
NA | TRBJ1-1 | 17 | few | TRBV20-1 | TGCAGTGCTAGCCGTTTAAGGGAACAGGGCATGAACACTGAAGCTTTCTTT | CSASRLREQGMNTEAFF
NA | TRBJ2-7 | 16 | NA | TRBV27 | TGTGCCAGCAGTCCCCTTCCGGCAGGGCCCTCCTACGAGCAGTACTTC | CASSPLPAGPSYEQYF
TRBD1 | TRBJ1-6 | 14 | NA | TRBV7-9 | TGTGCCAGCAGCTTGGACAGGGATGGTTCACCCCTCCACTTT | CASSLDRDGSPLHF
NA | TRBJ2-1 | 16 | once | TRBV6-9 | TGTGCCAGCAGTTACCTCGGCAGGGGGGCCTATGATGAGCAGTTCTTC | CASSYLGRGAYDEQFF
TRBD2 | TRBJ2-2 | 16 | few | TRBV2 | TGTGCCAGCAGTGAGGGGACTAGCGGATGGACCGGGGAGCTGTTTTTT | CASSEGTSGWTGELFF
NA | TRBJ2-7 | 15 | few | TRBV6-4 | TGTGCCAGCCGGTACCGGGCCACAAACTCCTACGAGCAGTACTTC | CASRYRATNSYEQYF
NA | TRBJ1-2 | 13 | NA | TRBV30 | TGTGCCTGGAGTGTAGATCTTAAGGGACCCTACACCTTC | CAWSVDLKGPYTF
NA | TRBJ1-6 | 15 | few | TRBV9 | TGTGCCAGCAGCGTAGAAGGGCTCGGTTCTTCACCCCTCCACTTT | CASSVEGLGSSPLHF
NA | TRBJ2-7 | 13 | NA | TRBV14 | TGTGCCAGCAGCCAAGATCAGGTTGGGGAGCAGTACTTC | CASSQDQVGEQYF
NA | TRBJ2-3 | 13 | NA | TRBV3-1 | TGTGCCAGCAGCCACTCTTTGGGGGATACGCAGTATTTT | CASSHSLGDTQYF
NA | TRBJ2-7 | 15 | few | TRBV4-1 | TGCGCCAGCAGCCAAGATCGTCAGGTCACCTACGAGCAGTACTTC | CASSQDRQVTYEQYF
TRBD2 | TRBJ2-2 | 19 | many | TRBV6-1 | TGTGCCAGCAGTGAAAGGTGGCTAGCGGGAGTTTATGACACCGGGGAGCTGTTTTTT | CASSERWLAGVYDTGELFF
TRBD1 | TRBJ2-7 | 15 | NA | TRBV4-1 | TGCGCCAGCAGCCACAAACAGGGGGCTGGGAACGAGCAGTACTTC | CASSHKQGAGNEQYF
NA | TRBJ2-7 | 14 | many | TRBV10-1 | TGCGCCAGCAGTGAGTCGTTTGCGGCCTACGAGCAGTACTTC | CASSESFAAYEQYF
TRBD1 | TRBJ2-1 | 11 | few | TRBV12-3/TRBV12-4 | TGTGCCAGCAGGGCAGGGGGTAGTTTGTTCTTC | CASRAGGSLFF
NA | TRBJ2-5 | 14 | few | TRBV19 | TGTGCCAGTAGTATGGTGATGAGAAAAGAGACCCAGTACTTC | CASSMVMRKETQYF